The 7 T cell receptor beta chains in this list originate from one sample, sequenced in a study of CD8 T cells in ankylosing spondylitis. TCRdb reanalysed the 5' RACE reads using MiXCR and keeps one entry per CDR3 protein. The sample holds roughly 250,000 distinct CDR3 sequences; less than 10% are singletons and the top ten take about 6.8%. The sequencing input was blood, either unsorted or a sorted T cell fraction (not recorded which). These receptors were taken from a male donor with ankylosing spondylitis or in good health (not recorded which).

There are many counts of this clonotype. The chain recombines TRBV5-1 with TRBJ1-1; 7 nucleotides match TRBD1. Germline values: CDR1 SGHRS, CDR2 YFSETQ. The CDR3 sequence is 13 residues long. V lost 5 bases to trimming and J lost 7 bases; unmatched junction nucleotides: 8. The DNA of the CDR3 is TGCGCCAGCAGATCACAGGGGCCCCTTGAAGCTTTCTTT. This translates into CASRSQGPLEAFF.

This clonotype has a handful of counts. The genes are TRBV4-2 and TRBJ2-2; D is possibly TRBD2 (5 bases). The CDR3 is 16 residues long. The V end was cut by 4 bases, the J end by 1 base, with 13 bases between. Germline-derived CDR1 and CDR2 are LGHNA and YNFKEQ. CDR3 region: CASSPGGIGNTGELFF. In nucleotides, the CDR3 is TGTGCCAGCAGCCCCGGAGGTATAGGGAACACCGGGGAGCTGTTTTTT.

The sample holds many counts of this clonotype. The CDR3 coding sequence is TGTGCCAGCAGCCAGGTTGGACGTCGATCTGAAGCTTTCTTT. Translation gives CASSQVGRRSEAFF. This chain links TRBV3-1 with TRBJ1-1; D not resolved. The V gene lost 3 bases and the J gene lost 6 bases, with 14 bases spanning the gap. The CDR3 is 14 residues long. Germline CDR1 is LGHDT and CDR2 is YNNKEL (reference sequence).

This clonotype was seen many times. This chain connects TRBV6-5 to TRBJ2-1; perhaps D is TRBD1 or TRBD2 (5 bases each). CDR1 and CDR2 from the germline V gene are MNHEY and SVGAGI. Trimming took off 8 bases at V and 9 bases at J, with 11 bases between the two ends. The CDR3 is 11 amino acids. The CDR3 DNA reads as TGTGCCAGCGGGGGAGTTGGTGAGCAGTTCTTC. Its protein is CASGGVGEQFF.

The CDR3 region has the DNA TGTGCCAGCAGCTGGGCAGGGGCTGACTATGGCTACACCTTC. As protein: CASSWAGADYGYTF. The V call is TRBV9, the J call TRBJ1-2; a weak D match, TRBD1 (6 bases). Germline values: CDR1 SGDLS, CDR2 YYNGEE. V lost 4 bases and J lost 3, with 13 bases in between. CDR3 length equals 14 residues.

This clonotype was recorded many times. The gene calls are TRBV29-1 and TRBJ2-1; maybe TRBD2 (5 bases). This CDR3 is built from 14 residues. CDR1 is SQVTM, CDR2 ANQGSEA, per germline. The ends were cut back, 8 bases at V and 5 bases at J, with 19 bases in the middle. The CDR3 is CSFFGLSTHNEQFF. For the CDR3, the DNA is TGCAGCTTCTTCGGACTGTCAACCCACAATGAGCAGTTCTTC.

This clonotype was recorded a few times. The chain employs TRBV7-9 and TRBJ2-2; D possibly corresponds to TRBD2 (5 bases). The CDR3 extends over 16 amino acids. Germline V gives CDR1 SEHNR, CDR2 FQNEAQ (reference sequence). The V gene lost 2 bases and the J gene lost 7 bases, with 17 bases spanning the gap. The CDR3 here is CASSLQRVLIGGELFF. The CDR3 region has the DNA TGTGCCAGCAGCTTACAGAGGGTGTTAATCGGCGGGGAGCTGTTTTTT.